This T cell receptor beta chain was identified in a study of a mutant IDH1 vaccine in newly diagnosed glioma. Trimming removed 0 bases at V and 7 bases at J, with 12 bases between. The germline CDR1 and CDR2 sequences are MNHNS and SASEGT. There are 14 residues in the CDR3. Sample time point: week 35, safety follow-up. Topical imiquimod accompanied each vaccine dose, which consisted of 300 ug of mutant IDH1 20-mer peptide. During weeks 1, 3, 5, 7, 11, 15, 19 and 23, patients received eight vaccinations. This clone came up a few times. The antigen remains undetermined. Sequenced by immunoSEQ multiplex PCR; TCRdb stores in-frame clones only, minus some. In the table there are tens of thousands of clones, around 74% of which are singletons. General observations from the study: Approximately 93% of patients showed vaccine-induced immune responses across multiple MHC alleles.

This clonotype was sampled from a man between 45 and 60 years old with glioma. This chain joins TRBV6-1 and TRBJ1-1; tentative D call: TRBD1 (5 bases). The sample was PBMCs, taken from a glioma patient whose treatment included an IDH1 peptide vaccine. CDR3 bases: TGTGCCAGCAGTGAAGCGTGGGGTAGGGGTGAAGCTTTCTTT. Residues: CASSEAWGRGEAFF.